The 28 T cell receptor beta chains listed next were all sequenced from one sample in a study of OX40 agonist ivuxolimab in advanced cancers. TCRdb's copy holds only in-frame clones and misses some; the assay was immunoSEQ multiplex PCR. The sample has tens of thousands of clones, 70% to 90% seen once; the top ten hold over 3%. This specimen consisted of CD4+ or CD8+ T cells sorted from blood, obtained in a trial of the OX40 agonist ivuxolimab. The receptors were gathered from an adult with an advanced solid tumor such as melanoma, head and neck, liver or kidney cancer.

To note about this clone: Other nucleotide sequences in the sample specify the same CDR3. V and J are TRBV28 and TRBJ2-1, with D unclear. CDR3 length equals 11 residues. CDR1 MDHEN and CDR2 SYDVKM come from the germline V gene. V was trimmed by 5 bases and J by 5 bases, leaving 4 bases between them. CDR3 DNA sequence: TGTGCCAGCAGTCCGGACAATGAGCAGTTCTTC. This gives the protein CASSPDNEQFF.

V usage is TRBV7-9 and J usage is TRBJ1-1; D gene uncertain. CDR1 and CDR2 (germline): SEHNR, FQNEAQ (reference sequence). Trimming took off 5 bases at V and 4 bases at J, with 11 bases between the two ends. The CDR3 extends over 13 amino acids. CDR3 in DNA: TGTGCCAGCAGCCCTCCCGCTGGCACTGAAGCTTTCTTT. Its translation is CASSPPAGTEAFF.

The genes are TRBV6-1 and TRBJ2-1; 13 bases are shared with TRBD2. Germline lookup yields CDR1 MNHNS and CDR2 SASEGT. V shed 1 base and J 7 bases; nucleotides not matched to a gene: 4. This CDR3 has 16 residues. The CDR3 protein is CASSEVLAGGWNEQFF. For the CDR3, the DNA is TGTGCCAGCAGTGAAGTACTAGCGGGAGGGTGGAATGAGCAGTTCTTC.

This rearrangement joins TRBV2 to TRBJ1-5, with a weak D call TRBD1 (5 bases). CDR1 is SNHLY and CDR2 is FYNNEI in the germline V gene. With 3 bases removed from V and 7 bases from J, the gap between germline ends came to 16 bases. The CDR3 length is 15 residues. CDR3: CASSDRWGMGQPQHF. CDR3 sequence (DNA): TGTGCCAGCAGTGATCGGTGGGGCATGGGGCAGCCCCAGCATTTT.

The CDR3 nucleotides are TGCGCCAGCAGCTTGGCCTTTGGCGGGAGGCCCTACGAGCAGTACTTC. This sequence encodes CASSLAFGGRPYEQYF. V usage is TRBV5-1 and J usage is TRBJ2-7; TRBD2 aligns across 8 bases. Germline V gene data show CDR1 as SGHRS and CDR2 as YFSETQ. This CDR3 is 16 amino acids long. With 0 bases clipped from V and 2 bases from J, the junction kept 7 bases outside the gene matches.

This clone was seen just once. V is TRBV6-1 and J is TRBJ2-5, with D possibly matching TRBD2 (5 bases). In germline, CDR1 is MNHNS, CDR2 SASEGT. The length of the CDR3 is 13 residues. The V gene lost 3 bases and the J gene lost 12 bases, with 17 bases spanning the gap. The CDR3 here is CASSESGVPDKYF. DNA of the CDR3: TGTGCCAGCAGTGAGTCCGGGGTCCCAGACAAGTACTTC.

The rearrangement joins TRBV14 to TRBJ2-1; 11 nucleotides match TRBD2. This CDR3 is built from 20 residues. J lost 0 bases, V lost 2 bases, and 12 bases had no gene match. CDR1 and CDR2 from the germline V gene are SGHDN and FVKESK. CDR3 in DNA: TGTGCCAGCAGCCAAAGGATTGGACTAGCGGGTTTCAGCTCCTACAATGAGCAGTTCTTC. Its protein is CASSQRIGLAGFSSYNEQFF.

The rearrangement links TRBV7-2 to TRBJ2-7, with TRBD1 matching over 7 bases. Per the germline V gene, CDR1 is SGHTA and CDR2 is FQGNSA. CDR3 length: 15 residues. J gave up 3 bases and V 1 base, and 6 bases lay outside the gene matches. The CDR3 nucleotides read TGTGCCAGCAGCTTAGATGGGACAGAGGACTACGAGCAGTACTTC. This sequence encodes CASSLDGTEDYEQYF.

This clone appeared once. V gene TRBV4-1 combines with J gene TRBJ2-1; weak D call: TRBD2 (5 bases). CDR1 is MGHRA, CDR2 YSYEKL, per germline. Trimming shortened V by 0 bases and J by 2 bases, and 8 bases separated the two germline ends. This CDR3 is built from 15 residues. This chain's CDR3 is CASSQDSGAYNEQFF. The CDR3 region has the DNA TGCGCCAGCAGCCAAGATTCCGGGGCCTACAATGAGCAGTTCTTC.

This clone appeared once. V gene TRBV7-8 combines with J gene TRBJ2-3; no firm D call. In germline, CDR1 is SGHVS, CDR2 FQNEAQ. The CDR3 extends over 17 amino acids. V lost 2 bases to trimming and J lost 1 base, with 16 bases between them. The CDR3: CASSLNNLEIGTDTQYF. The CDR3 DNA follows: TGTGCCAGCAGCTTAAACAATCTAGAAATCGGCACAGATACGCAGTATTTT.

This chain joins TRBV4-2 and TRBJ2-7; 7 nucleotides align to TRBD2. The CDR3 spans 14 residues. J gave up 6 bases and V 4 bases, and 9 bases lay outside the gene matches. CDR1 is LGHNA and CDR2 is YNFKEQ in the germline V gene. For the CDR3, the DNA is TGTGCCAGCAGCCCTGGCGGGAGTCGCGGCGAGCAGTACTTC. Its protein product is CASSPGGSRGEQYF.

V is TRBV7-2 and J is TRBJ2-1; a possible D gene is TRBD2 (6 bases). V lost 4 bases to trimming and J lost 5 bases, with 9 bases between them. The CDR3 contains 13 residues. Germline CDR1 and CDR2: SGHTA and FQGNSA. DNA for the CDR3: TGTGCCAGCAGCTCCAAGCGGGACAATGAGCAGTTCTTC. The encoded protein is CASSSKRDNEQFF.

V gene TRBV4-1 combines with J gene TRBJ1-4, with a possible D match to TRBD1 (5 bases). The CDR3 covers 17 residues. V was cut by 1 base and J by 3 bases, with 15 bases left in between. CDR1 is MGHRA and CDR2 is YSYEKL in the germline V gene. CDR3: CASSQGLRGGPNEKLFF. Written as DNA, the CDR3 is TGCGCCAGCAGCCAAGGACTGAGGGGAGGCCCTAATGAAAAACTGTTTTTT.

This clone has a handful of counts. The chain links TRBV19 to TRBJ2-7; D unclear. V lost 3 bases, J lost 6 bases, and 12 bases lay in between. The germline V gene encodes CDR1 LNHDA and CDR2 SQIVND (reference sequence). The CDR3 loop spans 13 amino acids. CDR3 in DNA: TGTGCCAGTAGTATTGGGGTCCTCTCCGAGCAGTACTTC. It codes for CASSIGVLSEQYF.

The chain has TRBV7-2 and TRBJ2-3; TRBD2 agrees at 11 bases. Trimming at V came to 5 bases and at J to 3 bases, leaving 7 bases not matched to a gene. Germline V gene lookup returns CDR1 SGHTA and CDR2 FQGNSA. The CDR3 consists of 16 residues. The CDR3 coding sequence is TGTGCCAGCAGCCCCCAGACTAGCGGGATAACAGATACGCAGTATTTT. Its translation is CASSPQTSGITDTQYF.

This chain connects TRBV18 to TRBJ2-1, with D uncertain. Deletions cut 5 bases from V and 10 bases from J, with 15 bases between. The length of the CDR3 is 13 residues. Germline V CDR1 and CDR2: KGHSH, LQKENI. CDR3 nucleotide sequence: TGTGCCAGCTCATGGTCAGACGGAAAAGAGCAGTTCTTC. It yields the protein CASSWSDGKEQFF.

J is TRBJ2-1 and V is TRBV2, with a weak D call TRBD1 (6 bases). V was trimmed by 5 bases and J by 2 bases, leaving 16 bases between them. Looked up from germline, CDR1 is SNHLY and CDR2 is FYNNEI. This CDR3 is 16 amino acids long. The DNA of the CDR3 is TGTGCCAGCAGTAGGAGACGGGACAACCCCTACAATGAGCAGTTCTTC. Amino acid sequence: CASSRRRDNPYNEQFF.

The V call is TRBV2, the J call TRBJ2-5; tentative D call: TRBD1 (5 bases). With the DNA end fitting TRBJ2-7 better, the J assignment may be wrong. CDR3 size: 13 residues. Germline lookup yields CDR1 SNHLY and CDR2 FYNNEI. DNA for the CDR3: TGTGCCAGCAGTGACAGGGCGTCCTACGAGCAGTACTTC. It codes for CASSDRASYEQYF.

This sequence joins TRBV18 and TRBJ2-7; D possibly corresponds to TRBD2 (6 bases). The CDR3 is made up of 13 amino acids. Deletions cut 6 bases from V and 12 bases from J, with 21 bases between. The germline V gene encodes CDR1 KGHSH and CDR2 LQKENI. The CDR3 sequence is CASSSDPGVAWYF. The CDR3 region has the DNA TGTGCCAGCTCCTCAGACCCGGGGGTCGCTTGGTACTTC.

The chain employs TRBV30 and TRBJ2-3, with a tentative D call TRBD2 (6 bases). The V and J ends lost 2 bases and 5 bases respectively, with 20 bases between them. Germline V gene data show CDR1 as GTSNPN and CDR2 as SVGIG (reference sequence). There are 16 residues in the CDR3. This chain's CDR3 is CAWSFRRGGMGDTQYF. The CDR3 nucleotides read TGTGCCTGGAGTTTCAGGAGGGGCGGGATGGGAGATACGCAGTATTTT.

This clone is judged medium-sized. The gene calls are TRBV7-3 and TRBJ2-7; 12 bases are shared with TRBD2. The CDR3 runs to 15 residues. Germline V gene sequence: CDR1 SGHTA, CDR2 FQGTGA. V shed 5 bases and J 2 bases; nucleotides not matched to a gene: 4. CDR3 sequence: CASSMTSGGAYEQYF. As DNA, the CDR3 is TGTGCCAGCAGCATGACTAGCGGGGGAGCCTACGAGCAGTACTTC.

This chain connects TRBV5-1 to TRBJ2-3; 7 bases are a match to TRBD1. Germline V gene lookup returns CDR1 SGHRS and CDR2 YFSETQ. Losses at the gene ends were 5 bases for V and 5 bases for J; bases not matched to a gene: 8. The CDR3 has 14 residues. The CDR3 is CASRLGGSEDTQYF. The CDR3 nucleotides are TGCGCCAGCAGGCTAGGGGGCAGCGAAGATACGCAGTATTTT.

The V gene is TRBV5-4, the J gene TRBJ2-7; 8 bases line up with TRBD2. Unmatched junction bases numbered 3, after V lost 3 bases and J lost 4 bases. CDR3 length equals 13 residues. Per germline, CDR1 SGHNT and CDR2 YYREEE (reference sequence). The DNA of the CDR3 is TGTGCCAGCAGCTCGGGGGGGTTTTACGAGCAGTACTTC. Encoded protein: CASSSGGFYEQYF.

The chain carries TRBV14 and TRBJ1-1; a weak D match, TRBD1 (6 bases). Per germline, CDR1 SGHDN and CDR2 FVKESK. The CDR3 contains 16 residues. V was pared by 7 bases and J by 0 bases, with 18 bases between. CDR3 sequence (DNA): TGTGCCAGCACCCTAATCCTGGGGGACATGAACACTGAAGCTTTCTTT. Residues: CASTLILGDMNTEAFF.

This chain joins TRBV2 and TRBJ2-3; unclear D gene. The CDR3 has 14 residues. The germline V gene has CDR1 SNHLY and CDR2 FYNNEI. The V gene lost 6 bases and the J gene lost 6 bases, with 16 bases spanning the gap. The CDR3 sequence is CASRPRPESDTQYF. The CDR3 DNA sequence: TGTGCCAGCAGGCCCCGACCAGAAAGCGATACGCAGTATTTT. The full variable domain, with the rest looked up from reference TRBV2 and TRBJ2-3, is EPEVTQTPSHQVTQMGQEVILRCVPISNHLYFYWYRQILGQKVEFLVSFYNNEISEKSEIFDDQFSVERPDGSNFTLKIRSTKLEDSAMYFCASRPRPESDTQYFGPGTRLTVL.

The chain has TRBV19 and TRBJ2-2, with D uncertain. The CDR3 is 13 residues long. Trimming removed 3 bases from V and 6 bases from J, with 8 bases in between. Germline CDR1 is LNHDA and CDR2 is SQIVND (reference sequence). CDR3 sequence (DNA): TGTGCCAGTAGTATCAACCAAGCCGGGGAGCTGTTTTTT. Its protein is CASSINQAGELFF.

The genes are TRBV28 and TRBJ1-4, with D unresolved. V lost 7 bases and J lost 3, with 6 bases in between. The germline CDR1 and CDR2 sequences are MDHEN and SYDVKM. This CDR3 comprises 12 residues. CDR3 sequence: CASIGANEKLFF. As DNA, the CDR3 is TGTGCCAGCATTGGTGCTAATGAAAAACTGTTTTTT.

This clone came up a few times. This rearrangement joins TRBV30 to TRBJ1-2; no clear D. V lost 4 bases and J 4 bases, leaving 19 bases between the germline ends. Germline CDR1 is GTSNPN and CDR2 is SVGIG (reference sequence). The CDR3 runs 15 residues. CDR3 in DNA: TGTGCCTGGACCCGTTTAACTCGGGCCCGCTATGGCTACACCTTC. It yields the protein CAWTRLTRARYGYTF.